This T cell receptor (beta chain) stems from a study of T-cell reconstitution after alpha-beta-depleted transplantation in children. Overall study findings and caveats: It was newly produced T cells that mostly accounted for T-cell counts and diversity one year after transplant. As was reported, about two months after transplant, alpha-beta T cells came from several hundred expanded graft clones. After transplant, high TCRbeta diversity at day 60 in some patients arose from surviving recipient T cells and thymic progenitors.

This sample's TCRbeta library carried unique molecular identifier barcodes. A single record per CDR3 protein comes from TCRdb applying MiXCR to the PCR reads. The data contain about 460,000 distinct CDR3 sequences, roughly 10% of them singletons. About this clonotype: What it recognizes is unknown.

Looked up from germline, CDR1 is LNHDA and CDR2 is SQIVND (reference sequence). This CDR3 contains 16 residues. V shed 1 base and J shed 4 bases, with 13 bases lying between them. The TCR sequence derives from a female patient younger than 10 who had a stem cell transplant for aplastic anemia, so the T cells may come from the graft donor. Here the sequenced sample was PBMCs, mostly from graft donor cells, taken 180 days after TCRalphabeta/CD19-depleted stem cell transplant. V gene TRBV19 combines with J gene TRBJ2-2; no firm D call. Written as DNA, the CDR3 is TGTGCCAGTAGTATAGTTGGTAGCCGCGGCACCGGGGAGCTGTTTTTT. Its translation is CASSIVGSRGTGELFF.